Below, 14 T cell receptor beta chains from the same sample are listed, as sequenced in a study of graft-versus-host responses after intestinal transplantation. Assay used: immunoSEQ multiplex PCR; TCRdb lists only in-frame clones, some missing. The top ten hold 0.39% of the sample, which has fewer than 85,000 clones, about 87% seen once. Their specific antigens are unknown. Sequences were derived from unstimulated CD4+ T cells sorted from spleen or lymph node cells, sampled before transplant. Every receptor here comes from a human donor who was the organ donor for an intestinal transplant.

The V and J genes are TRBV6-5 and TRBJ1-1; 11 nucleotides agree with TRBD1. V was clipped by 8 bases and J by 7 bases; unmatched bases: 6. The germline V gene has CDR1 MNHEY and CDR2 SVGAGI. The CDR3 loop spans 13 amino acids. CDR3 sequence: CASLRDRGDEAFF. In nucleotides, the CDR3 is TGTGCCAGCCTTAGGGACAGGGGGGATGAAGCTTTCTTT.

The chain couples TRBV18 to TRBJ1-5; D is uncertain. Germline V CDR1 and CDR2: KGHSH, LQKENI. Trimming took off 3 bases at V and 2 bases at J, with 5 bases between the two ends. The CDR3 sequence is 13 residues long. The CDR3 sequence is CASSPGGNQPQHF. CDR3 coding DNA: TGTGCCAGCTCACCTGGAGGCAATCAGCCCCAGCATTTT.

The rearrangement uses TRBV6-4 and TRBJ2-1, with D possibly being TRBD2 (6 bases). CDR1 is MRHNA and CDR2 is SNTAGT in the germline V gene. The CDR3 spans 12 residues. Trimming shortened V by 0 bases and J by 9 bases, and 6 bases separated the two germline ends. The CDR3 is CASSDSSGEQFF. The DNA for the CDR3 is TGTGCCAGCAGTGACTCTAGCGGTGAGCAGTTCTTC.

This chain links TRBV29-1 with TRBJ1-1; tentative D call: TRBD1 (6 bases). The CDR3 totals 13 residues. Germline V gene data show CDR1 as SQVTM and CDR2 as ANQGSEA. The germline V and J ends were trimmed by 7 bases and 1 base, with 13 bases remaining between them. The CDR3 DNA reads as TGCAGCGCCCTAGGGGGAGAGAACACTGAAGCTTTCTTT. Translating gives CSALGGENTEAFF.

V is TRBV28 and J is TRBJ1-1; D is ambiguous. The V gene's germline CDR1 is MDHEN and CDR2 SYDVKM. V shed 2 bases and J shed 8 bases, with 9 bases lying between them. The CDR3 runs to 12 residues. CDR3 residues: CASSLALREAFF. Here the CDR3 DNA reads TGTGCCAGCAGTTTAGCCCTCAGGGAAGCTTTCTTT. The full variable domain, in which reference TRBV28 and TRBJ1-1 provide the parts outside the CDR3, is DVKVTQSSRYLVKRTGEKVFLECVQDMDHENMFWYRQDPGLGLRLIYFSYDVKMKEKGDIPEGYSVSREKKERFSLILESASTNQTSMYLCASSLALREAFFGQGTRLTVV.

This rearrangement joins TRBV9 to TRBJ2-6; TRBD1 matches at 8 bases. V was clipped by 0 bases and J by 1 base; unmatched bases: 9. CDR1 is SGDLS and CDR2 is YYNGEE in the germline V gene. This CDR3 comprises 19 residues. This CDR3 reads CASSVALQGAGSGANVLTF. In DNA, the CDR3 is TGTGCCAGCAGCGTAGCGCTTCAGGGGGCAGGATCTGGGGCCAACGTCCTGACTTTC.

The CDR3 spells CASSYLPQGNQPQHF. In DNA form, the CDR3 reads TGTGCCAGCAGTTACTTGCCACAGGGTAATCAGCCCCAGCATTTT. The rearrangement uses TRBV6-5 and TRBJ1-5; D is possibly TRBD1 (6 bases). V was shortened by 1 base and J by 4 bases, with 11 bases between the two germline ends. The CDR3 has 15 amino acids. Germline V lookup: CDR1 MNHEY, CDR2 SVGAGI.

The V and J genes are TRBV5-8 and TRBJ2-1; a weak D match, TRBD2 (6 bases). Trimming took off 2 bases at V and 1 base at J, with 16 bases between the two ends. This CDR3 has 17 residues. Germline V gene data show CDR1 as SGHTS and CDR2 as YDEGEE. For the CDR3, the DNA is TGTGCCAGCAGCTTTCCCCTATCTAGCGCATCCTACAATGAGCAGTTCTTC. This encodes CASSFPLSSASYNEQFF.

V is TRBV25-1 and J is TRBJ2-2; perhaps TRBD1 as D (7 bases). Germline-derived CDR1 and CDR2 are MGHDK and SYGVNS. This CDR3 has 17 residues. V gave up 4 bases and J gave up 5 bases, with 20 bases separating them. The CDR3 here is CASSAGVGTVRTGELFF. The CDR3 nucleotides are TGTGCCAGCAGTGCGGGGGTAGGGACAGTAAGGACCGGGGAGCTGTTTTTT.

V and J are TRBV7-2 and TRBJ2-2; D possibly corresponds to TRBD2 (5 bases). Germline V gene data show CDR1 as SGHTA and CDR2 as FQGNSA. The germline V and J ends were trimmed by 3 bases and 6 bases, with 14 bases remaining between them. The CDR3 is 15 residues long. The DNA for the CDR3 is TGTGCCAGCAGCTTGGCGACTACCTCTCCCGGGGAGCTGTTTTTT. Translating gives CASSLATTSPGELFF.

The V and J genes are TRBV5-1 and TRBJ2-5, with D perhaps matching TRBD1 (6 bases). This CDR3 has 13 residues. Per germline, CDR1 SGHRS and CDR2 YFSETQ. V gave up 4 bases and J gave up 0 bases, with 7 bases separating them. For the CDR3, the DNA is TGCGCCAGCAGCCGGGACAACCAAGAGACCCAGTACTTC. It specifies CASSRDNQETQYF. The whole variable domain, remainder taken from reference TRBV5-1 and TRBJ2-5, is KAGVTQTPRYLIKTRGQQVTLSCSPISGHRSVSWYQQTPGQGLQFLFEYFSETQRNKGNFPGRFSGRQFSNSRSEMNVSTLELGDSALYLCASSRDNQETQYFGPGTRLLVL.

The chain uses TRBV7-2 and TRBJ2-1; 8 bases map to TRBD1. The CDR3 sequence is 14 residues long. Germline CDR1 SGHTA, CDR2 FQGNSA. The ends lost 3 bases at V and 7 bases at J; junction bases unmatched: 5. This chain's CDR3 is CASSFGQGGNEQFF. The CDR3 DNA is TGTGCCAGCAGCTTTGGACAGGGTGGAAATGAGCAGTTCTTC.

J is TRBJ2-7 and V is TRBV15; 7 positions agree with TRBD1. CDR1 and CDR2 (germline): LNHNV, YYDKDF (reference sequence). The V segment lost 0 bases and the J segment 2 bases; nucleotides outside the gene matches: 4. The CDR3 is 15 residues long. The CDR3 nucleotides read TGTGCCACCAGCAGAGAAGCTCAGGGGGCCTACGAGCAGTACGTC. It specifies CATSREAQGAYEQYV.

This clone was counted a single time. This rearrangement joins TRBV7-2 to TRBJ1-1; no clear D. The CDR3 totals 15 residues. V was cut by 4 bases and J by 8 bases, with 20 bases left in between. The germline V gene encodes CDR1 SGHTA and CDR2 FQGNSA. DNA for the CDR3: TGTGCCAGCAGCTCGACGATGAGGGCGGATTCGGAAGCTTTCTTT. This sequence encodes CASSSTMRADSEAFF.